The TCR beta chain under discussion was sequenced for a study of T cells in Graves' hyperthyroidism and ophthalmopathy. Trimming stripped 5 bases from V and 7 bases from J, with 8 bases between. The germline V gene encodes CDR1 SEHNR and CDR2 FQNEAQ (reference sequence). The CDR3 extends over 12 amino acids. It was RNA transcripts that yielded the amplified TCR beta CDR3 regions. The TCR CDR3 first-round RT-PCR relied on the HTBI primer set. MiXCR, applied by TCRdb to the multiplex PCR reads, yields one record per CDR3 protein. The sample has more than 500,000 distinct CDR3 sequences, 11% to 15% seen once.

The chain is built from TRBV7-9 and TRBJ2-2; possibly TRBD2 for D (6 bases). The clonotype comes from a woman in her 40s with Graves' hyperthyroidism. The material sequenced was blood. CDR3 region: CASSETSGELFF. DNA for the CDR3: TGTGCCAGCAGCGAGACTAGCGGGGAGCTGTTTTTT.